Included here is one T cell receptor beta chain sequence, with context. This clonotype showed up just a few times. Its recognized antigen is unknown. Base-call qualities are not available, and no considerably larger clone is one nucleotide away. The library was produced with 5' RACE. TCRdb names Illumina HiSeq 2500 as the instrument used. A second roughly 6 to 12 cycle PCR used a sample-barcoded 5' primer and a J-beta primer mix. Each TCR beta cDNA molecule received a unique molecular identifier from a template-switch 5' adaptor carrying 12 random nucleotides. Each sample yielded at least 2.5 million CDR3-containing paired-end reads. All of the RNA was converted into first-strand cDNA using the Mint cDNA synthesis kit, with a TRBC-specific oligonucleotide serving as the primer. After uracil-DNA glycosylase treatment, a first 18-cycle PCR used universal primers M1SS and BC2_uni_R on all cDNA. Regarding the original processing steps: Normalization of each sample was performed by random selection of 1 million high-quality reads, each carrying a distinct molecular identifier. Reads with shared molecular identifiers were discarded instead of being binned into consensus sequences. MiTCR, with a Q25 quality threshold and the strictest error-elimination algorithm, was used for CDR3 identification, clonotype clustering and error correction. A nonparametric unseen species model with Euler transformation was used to estimate lower-bound total TCR beta diversity. The public sequencing data were trimmed at Q25 with fastp and processed into clonotypes with MiXCR by TCRdb, which kept only in-frame beta chains. Identical CDR3 protein sequences are pooled into one entry, listed with their most common genes and DNA. The authors' filters were not applied to this entry. This sample lists just over 1 million distinct CDR3 sequences; roughly 45% were detected once. The ten largest make up 15% to 20% of the sample.

CDR3 length: 15 amino acids, cysteine to phenylalanine. The kept DNA is CDR3 alone, 45 bases in frame from the first base. CDR1 and CDR2 are read off the germline V gene as WSHSY and SAAADI. The germline V end is reduced by 8 bases and the J end by 2 bases; junction bases left unmatched: 9. The data were obtained in a study of blood T cells in healthy people across ages (dated by TCRdb to about 2015). About the full investigation: Template switching captured roughly one uniquely barcoded TCR beta cDNA molecule per two T cells in model experiments. Using deep sequencing normalized with unique cDNA molecular identifiers, the study measured how TCR beta repertoire diversity changes with age. To avoid experimental bias, donors of different ages were randomly spread across the sequencing lanes. Two additional independent replicas of 1 million unique cDNA reads from the same blood draw were analyzed for two donors (one aged 18 to 30 and one aged 80 or older). Four age groups were formed from the donors: young (average about 16 years), middle-aged (approximately 39), aged (roughly 56) and long-lived (82).

The donors were around 39 Caucasian individuals from Russia, aged roughly 6 to 90 years, who were systemically healthy. About 10 milliliters of peripheral blood were drawn from each donor into EDTA-treated Vacutainer tubes. Ficoll-Paque density-gradient centrifugation was used to isolate PBMCs, with at least 6 million per sample. Total RNA, at least 6 micrograms per sample, was extracted from PBMCs with Trizol reagent. For every donor, flow cytometry on a PBMC aliquot measured the percentage of naive CD45RAhigh/CD27high T cells. On the study overall, not on this receptor specifically: Observed TCR beta diversity per million T cells fell roughly linearly with age, and a significant reduction was already apparent by age roughly 40. Donor CMV infection status was unknown, potentially confounding age-related changes in expanded clonotypes. Since profiling was done on bulk unsorted PBMCs, naive and antigen-experienced compartments could not be conclusively compared. A strong correlation was found between observed TCR beta diversity and the percentage of naive T cells measured by flow cytometry. Compared with the aged group, more naive CD4+ T cells, fewer expanded clones and increased TCR diversity were shown by the long-lived group, suggesting age selection. Estimates of total diversity based on one million sequenced T cells were regarded as lower bounds and as underestimates.

Sequencing used blood. Recombination linked TRBV10-2 to TRBJ2-5, with 9 bases in between that match TRBD1. The clonotype originates from a woman aged 55-70 years in good health. The sequenced DNA: TGCGCCAGCGGCGGGACAGGGAGAATTCAAGAGACCCAGTACTTC. Its coded protein is CASGGTGRIQETQYF.